This TCR beta chain appears in the sequencing data of a study of spatial heterogeneity in lung cancer (dated by TCRdb to about 2019). A note on the overall study: Donors were around 69 patients with early-stage, untreated non-small cell lung cancer from the lung TRACERx cohort. The study linked features of the TCR repertoire to counts of nonsynonymous mutations, which were determined by whole-exome sequencing of tumor tissue. In non-small cell lung cancer, the study quantitatively compared TCR alpha and beta repertoires across several tumor regions, matched nontumor lung, and blood. In the raw uncorrected reads, each unique combination of TCR and UMI appeared on average more than ten times. Follow-up PBMC samples were sequenced whenever available, with a median time to follow-up of approximately 23 months after resection. More beta-chain than alpha-chain transcripts were consistently detected, likely reflecting higher beta-chain transcript abundance. Both alpha and beta chains were TCR-sequenced in samples taken at surgery, namely 220 tumor regions, approximately 66 matched nontumor lung samples and some 53 PBMC samples. Results the study describes overall, beyond this receptor: Comparisons of baseline and follow-up blood repertoires included only around 15 patients. Confirming at a functional level the hypothesis that regional TCRs recognize regional mutations was considered to require additional single-cell paired TCR alpha and beta sequencing. Ubiquitous expanded tumor TCRs were detected in blood more often at tumor resection than at routine follow-up.

Comments on this clonotype: Its antigen is not yet known. There are no base qualities to consult, and no much larger clone falls within one base.

Spanning cysteine to phenylalanine, the CDR3 consists of 12 amino acids. The only DNA kept is the CDR3, 36 bases in frame from the first base. CDR1 and CDR2, looked up from the germline V gene (reference sequence), are SEHNR and FQNEAQ. Trimming costs V 3 bases and J 5 bases, and their ends lie 5 bases apart. The library was made by 5' RACE. The run used a NextSeq 500. To allow correction of PCR and sequencing errors, the TCR library protocol tagged every TCR cDNA molecule with a unique molecular identifier. On the authors' methods: TCR identification, UMI-based error correction and CDR3 extraction were performed with Decombinator tools. Expanded TCRs were defined as those above a frequency of 2 per 1,000, corresponding to the top 1% of the tumor frequency distribution. Renyi diversity was calculated using the R vegan package after each repertoire was subsampled 100 times to 5,000 TCRs. CDR3 similarity networks were constructed using string-kernel similarity of amino acid triplets, with links drawn between CDR3s whose pairwise similarity was above 0.82. Using fastp trimming at Q25 and MiXCR clonotype assembly, TCRdb reanalyzed the public sequencing data and kept in-frame beta chains. For every CDR3 protein sequence, its rows merge into one entry that carries the most common genes and DNA. The V and J calls and clone size come from TCRdb's table, not from the authors' own analysis. The sample table records around 47,000 distinct CDR3 sequences; 6% to 8.5% of these occur just once. Less than 45% of the sample comes from the top ten.

The meaning of the sample's time point label: blood at routine non-recurrence follow-up after resection. For TCR sequencing, whole RNA was extracted from tumor and nontumor lung tissue, or from cryopreserved PBMC samples, and no cell sorting was done. Only patients with enough RNA available from two or more tumor regions were chosen for TCR sequencing. Sample: PBMCs, taken at follow-up. This TCR derives from a female donor with early-stage non-small cell lung cancer. Here the chain combines TRBV7-9 and TRBJ1-5; the D gene remains uncertain. For the CDR3, the sequence is CASSFSDQPQHF. The nucleotide sequence reads as follows: TGTGCCAGCAGCTTCTCAGATCAGCCCCAGCATTTT.